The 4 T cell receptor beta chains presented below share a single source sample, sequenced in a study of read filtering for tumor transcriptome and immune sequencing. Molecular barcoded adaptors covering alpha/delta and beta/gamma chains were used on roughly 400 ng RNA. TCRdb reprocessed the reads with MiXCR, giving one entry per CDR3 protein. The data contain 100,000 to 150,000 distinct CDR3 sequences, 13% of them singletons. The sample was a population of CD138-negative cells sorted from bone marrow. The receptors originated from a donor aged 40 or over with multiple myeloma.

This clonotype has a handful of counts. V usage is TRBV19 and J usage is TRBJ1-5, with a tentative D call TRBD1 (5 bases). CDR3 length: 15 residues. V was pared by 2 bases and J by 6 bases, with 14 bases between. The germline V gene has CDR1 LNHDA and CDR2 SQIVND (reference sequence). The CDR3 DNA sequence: TGTGCCAGTAGTATAAGGGCAGGGTCGGGTCAGCCCCAGCATTTT. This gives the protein CASSIRAGSGQPQHF.

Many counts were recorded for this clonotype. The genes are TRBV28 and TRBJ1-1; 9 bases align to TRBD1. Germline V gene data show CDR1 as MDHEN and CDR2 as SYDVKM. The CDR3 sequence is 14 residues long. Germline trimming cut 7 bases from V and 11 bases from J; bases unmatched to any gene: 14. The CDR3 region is CASTAGQGSRGAFF. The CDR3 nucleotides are TGTGCCAGCACTGCAGGACAGGGGTCTAGAGGGGCTTTCTTT.

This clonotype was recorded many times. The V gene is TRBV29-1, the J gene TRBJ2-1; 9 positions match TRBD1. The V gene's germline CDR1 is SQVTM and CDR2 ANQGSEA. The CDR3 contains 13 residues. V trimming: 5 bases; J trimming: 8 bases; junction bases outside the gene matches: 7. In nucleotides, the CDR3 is TGCAGCGTTTTAGGACAGGGGAACGATGAGCAGTTCTTC. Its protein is CSVLGQGNDEQFF.

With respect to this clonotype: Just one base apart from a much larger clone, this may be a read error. The CDR3 DNA is TGCGCCGGCAGCGCCGGTGGCACCCAAGAGACCCAGTACTTC. This translates into CAGSAGGTQETQYF. The chain has TRBV5-1 and TRBJ2-5, with D uncertain. The CDR3 runs 14 residues. The germline CDR1 and CDR2 sequences are SGHRS and YFSETQ.